Following are 24 T cell receptor beta chains from one sample sequenced in a study of blood T cell repertoires in COVID-19. Profiled with immunoSEQ multiplex PCR; TCRdb holds only in-frame clones, not every one. The sample holds fewer than 200,000 clones; about 81% are singletons and the top ten take about 8%. Sequenced input: peripheral blood. The receptor set was obtained from a woman aged 70-85 years with acute or convalescent COVID-19.

This clone was detected a few times. The chain joins TRBV28 to TRBJ2-3; 8 bases map to TRBD1. The CDR3 consists of 17 residues. Germline V gene data show CDR1 as MDHEN and CDR2 as SYDVKM. V lost 6 bases and J lost 2; bases outside the gene matches: 13. DNA of the CDR3: TGTGCCAGCAGGCGATCCGGACAGGGAACCCTCACAGATACGCAGTATTTT. Translation: CASRRSGQGTLTDTQYF.

The chain is built from TRBV5-4 and TRBJ2-1; the match to TRBD2 covers 12 bases. Germline CDR1 reads SGHNT; CDR2 reads YYREEE (reference sequence). V lost 0 bases to trimming and J lost 6 bases; unmatched junction nucleotides: 1. There are 15 residues in the CDR3. Here the CDR3 reads CASSLASGGANEQFF. The CDR3 nucleotides are TGTGCCAGCAGCTTGGCTAGCGGGGGGGCCAATGAGCAGTTCTTC.

This chain connects TRBV15 to TRBJ1-5; 7 bases align to TRBD1. The CDR3 totals 15 residues. Trimming removed 4 bases from V and 0 bases from J; junction bases left unmatched: 3. The germline gives CDR1 LNHNV, CDR2 YYDKDF (reference sequence). The DNA for the CDR3 is TGTGCCACCAGCAAACAGGGGCTTAGCAATCAGCCCCAGCATTTT. It translates to CATSKQGLSNQPQHF. Filled out from reference TRBV15 and TRBJ1-5, the complete variable domain reads DAMVIQNPRYQVTQFGKPVTLSCSQTLNHNVMYWYQQKSSQAPKLLFHYYDKDFNNEADTPDNFQSRRPNTSFCFLDIRSPGLGDTAMYLCATSKQGLSNQPQHFGDGTRLSIL.

This rearrangement joins TRBV7-9 to TRBJ1-2; 9 bases are a match to TRBD1. Germline V gene sequence: CDR1 SEHNR, CDR2 FQNEAQ (reference sequence). V lost 3 bases and J lost 4; bases outside the gene matches: 3. The CDR3 extends over 14 amino acids. The DNA for the CDR3 is TGTGCCAGCAGCTTCGGGACAGGGATCTATGGCTACACCTTC. Translated: CASSFGTGIYGYTF.

V is TRBV12-3 or TRBV12-4 and J is TRBJ1-5; 7 bases align to TRBD1. This CDR3 is 13 amino acids long. V shed 6 bases, J shed 5 bases, and the junction held 4 bases outside the gene matches. The CDR3 nucleotides are TGTGCCAGCAGACCGGACAGGCATCAGCCCCAGCATTTT. Residues: CASRPDRHQPQHF.

The chain has TRBV10-3 and TRBJ1-5; TRBD1 aligns across 8 bases. The trim removed 0 bases at V and 5 bases at J, leaving 3 bases unmatched. This CDR3 is 15 amino acids long. Germline CDR1 reads ENHRY; CDR2 reads SYGVKD. CDR3 DNA: TGTGCCATCAGTGAGTCGGCAGGGGGCGATCAGCCCCAGCATTTT. Translation gives CAISESAGGDQPQHF.

The V gene is TRBV11-2, the J gene TRBJ2-7, with 8 nucleotides matching TRBD1. The length of the CDR3 is 15 residues. Germline assignment: CDR1 SGHAT and CDR2 FQNNGV. The trim removed 4 bases at V and 3 bases at J, leaving 8 bases unmatched. Here the CDR3 DNA reads TGTGCCAGCAGCTCCCAGGACAGGGTAGACTACGAGCAGTACTTC. Translated, it gives CASSSQDRVDYEQYF.

This clone was seen more than once but under ten times. The gene calls are TRBV12-3 or TRBV12-4 and TRBJ1-5; D may be TRBD1 (6 bases). V was trimmed by 4 bases and J by 3 bases, leaving 7 bases between them. The CDR3 consists of 13 residues. The CDR3 sequence: CASSWDTNQPQHF. CDR3 coding DNA: TGTGCCAGCAGTTGGGACACCAATCAGCCCCAGCATTTT.

The J gene is TRBJ1-4, the V gene TRBV18; 8 bases fit TRBD1. Trimming at V came to 3 bases and at J to 2 bases, leaving 2 bases not matched to a gene. The germline V gene encodes CDR1 KGHSH and CDR2 LQKENI. CDR3 length: 15 residues. The CDR3 reads CASSPRQGTNEKLFF. Here the CDR3 DNA reads TGTGCCAGCTCACCTAGACAGGGGACTAATGAAAAACTGTTTTTT.

The chain carries TRBV7-2 and TRBJ1-2; the match to TRBD1 covers 7 bases. The germline gives CDR1 SGHTA, CDR2 FQGNSA. The CDR3 sequence is 14 residues long. V trimming: 5 bases; J trimming: 5 bases; junction bases outside the gene matches: 8. The CDR3 spells CASSPDRSGYGYTF. CDR3 coding DNA: TGTGCCAGCAGCCCGGACAGGTCGGGGTATGGCTACACCTTC.

The rearrangement joins TRBV10-1 to TRBJ2-7, with 9 bases matching TRBD1. Germline-derived CDR1 and CDR2 are WNHNN and SYGVQD (reference sequence). The junction had 16 bases not matched to a gene; V was cut back by 6 bases and J by 7 bases. This CDR3 has 16 residues. The CDR3 region is CASRGYHDRGMGEQYF. The DNA for the CDR3 is TGCGCCAGCAGAGGGTACCATGACAGGGGGATGGGGGAGCAGTACTTC.

The chain has TRBV4-1 and TRBJ2-7; TRBD2 might be the D (5 bases). CDR3 length: 15 residues. Germline CDR1 and CDR2: MGHRA and YSYEKL. Trimming removed 0 bases at V and 2 bases at J, with 11 bases between. CDR3 sequence: CASSQDPRETYEQYF. The CDR3 DNA reads as TGCGCCAGCAGCCAAGATCCACGGGAAACCTACGAGCAGTACTTC.

In DNA, the CDR3 is TGCGCCAGCAGCCAAGGAACCGTAGGCAGGGTGGAGGGCTACACCTTC. Residues: CASSQGTVGRVEGYTF. The gene calls are TRBV4-3 and TRBJ1-2, with a weak D call TRBD1 (5 bases). Germline V CDR1 and CDR2: LGHNA, YSLEER. With 1 base removed from V and 8 bases from J, the gap between germline ends came to 20 bases. This CDR3 has 16 residues.

The V call is TRBV7-8, the J call TRBJ1-3; D uncertain. The CDR3 loop spans 17 amino acids. Germline-derived CDR1 and CDR2 are SGHVS and FQNEAQ. The V end lost 2 bases, the J end lost 3 bases, and 17 bases lay between the germline ends. This chain's CDR3 is CASSLRERRGFGNTIYF. The DNA for the CDR3 is TGTGCCAGCAGCTTACGGGAGCGTAGAGGCTTTGGAAACACCATATATTTT.

The chain recombines TRBV7-2 with TRBJ1-5; D is uncertain. The CDR3 consists of 14 residues. Trimming removed 2 bases at V and 7 bases at J, with 12 bases between. Per the germline V gene, CDR1 is SGHTA and CDR2 is FQGNSA. The DNA for the CDR3 is TGTGCCAGCAGCTTAAATGCAGATAACCAGCCCCAGCATTTT. Amino acid sequence: CASSLNADNQPQHF.

The chain is built from TRBV6-6 and TRBJ1-6, with D possibly matching TRBD1 (6 bases). Trimming stripped 5 bases from V and 4 bases from J, with 18 bases between. The CDR3 contains 17 residues. The germline gives CDR1 MNHNY, CDR2 SVGAGI (reference sequence). CDR3 sequence reads: CASSHGNREGYNSPLHF. The CDR3 nucleotides read TGTGCCAGCAGTCACGGGAACAGGGAAGGGTATAATTCACCCCTCCACTTT.

The chain is built from TRBV7-3 and TRBJ2-2; 14 positions match TRBD2. CDR3 size: 16 residues. With V trimmed by 5 bases and J by 6 bases, 5 bases remained unmatched. Germline V gives CDR1 SGHTA, CDR2 FQGTGA. The DNA of the CDR3 is TGTGCCAGCAGCCTAGGACTAGCGGGGGGCTCCGGGGAGCTGTTTTTT. Protein product: CASSLGLAGGSGELFF.

The chain uses TRBV5-1 and TRBJ2-7; weak D call: TRBD1 (5 bases). Looked up from germline, CDR1 is SGHRS and CDR2 is YFSETQ. V lost 2 bases and J 5 bases, leaving 17 bases between the germline ends. The CDR3 totals 15 residues. CDR3 in DNA: TGCGCCAGCAGCTTATGGGGCTCGGGCTTCGACGAGCAGTACTTC. Residues: CASSLWGSGFDEQYF.

V usage is TRBV28 and J usage is TRBJ1-5; 7 bases line up with TRBD1. The junction had 3 bases not matched to a gene; V was cut back by 1 base and J by 3 bases. CDR1 is MDHEN, CDR2 SYDVKM, per germline. This CDR3 region has 15 residues. As DNA, the CDR3 is TGTGCCAGCAGTTTATTGACAGGGAACAATCAGCCCCAGCATTTT. Translating it yields CASSLLTGNNQPQHF.

This clone was observed once. This chain uses TRBV4-1 with TRBJ2-1, with 13 bases matching TRBD2. The J segment lost 7 bases and the V segment lost 5 bases, leaving 17 bases of the junction unmatched. Germline V lookup: CDR1 MGHRA, CDR2 YSYEKL. This CDR3 contains 19 residues. The CDR3 region has the DNA TGCGCCAGCAGCACGGGAGGGGGGACTAGCGGGATGGTATGGAATGAGCAGTTCTTC. Translating gives CASSTGGGTSGMVWNEQFF.

The chain joins TRBV5-1 to TRBJ2-1, with D perhaps matching TRBD2 (5 bases). Germline CDR1 and CDR2: SGHRS and YFSETQ. V gave up 1 base and J gave up 6 bases, with 17 bases separating them. This CDR3 spans 16 amino acids. CDR3 loop: CASSLNLGVLGNEQFF. For the CDR3, the DNA is TGCGCCAGCAGCTTGAACTTGGGAGTACTCGGCAATGAGCAGTTCTTC.

J is TRBJ2-5 and V is TRBV2; 8 positions agree with TRBD1. V dropped 6 bases and J dropped 3; count of bases not matched to a gene: 9. The V gene's germline CDR1 is SNHLY and CDR2 FYNNEI. There are 15 residues in the CDR3. CDR3 in DNA: TGTGCCAGCAGGGCCAGGACAGGGAGCAAAGAGACCCAGTACTTC. It yields the protein CASRARTGSKETQYF.

The chain carries TRBV10-2 and TRBJ2-1; 8 nucleotides match TRBD2. Germline V lookup: CDR1 WSHSY, CDR2 SAAADI. Trimming at V came to 0 bases and at J to 4 bases, leaving 2 bases not matched to a gene. The length of the CDR3 is 15 residues. This chain's CDR3 is CASSESIAGYNEQFF. The DNA for the CDR3 is TGCGCCAGCAGTGAGTCGATAGCGGGGTACAATGAGCAGTTCTTC.

The V and J genes are TRBV27 and TRBJ2-6, with D perhaps TRBD2 (6 bases). This CDR3 is 15 amino acids long. In germline, CDR1 is MNHEY, CDR2 SMNVEV (reference sequence). Trimming shortened V by 11 bases and J by 0 bases, and 14 bases separated the two germline ends. In DNA, the CDR3 is TGTGCCTCCCAGGGACTGAGCTCTGGGGCCAACGTCCTGACTTTC. Translated: CASQGLSSGANVLTF.